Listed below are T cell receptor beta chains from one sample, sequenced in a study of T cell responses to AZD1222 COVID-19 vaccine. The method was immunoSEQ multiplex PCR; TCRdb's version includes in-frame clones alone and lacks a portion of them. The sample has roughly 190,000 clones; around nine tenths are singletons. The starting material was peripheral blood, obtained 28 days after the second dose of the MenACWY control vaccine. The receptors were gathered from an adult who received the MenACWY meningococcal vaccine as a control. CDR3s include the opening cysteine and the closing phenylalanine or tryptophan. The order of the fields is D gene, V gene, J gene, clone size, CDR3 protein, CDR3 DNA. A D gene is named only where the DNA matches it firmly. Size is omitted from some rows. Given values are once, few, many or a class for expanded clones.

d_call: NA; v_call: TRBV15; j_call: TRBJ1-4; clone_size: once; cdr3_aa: CATSRGGLDEKLFF; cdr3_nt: TGTGCCACCAGCAGAGGTGGACTGGATGAAAAACTGTTTTTT
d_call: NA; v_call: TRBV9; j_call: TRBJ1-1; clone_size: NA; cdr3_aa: CASSAQVMNTEAFF; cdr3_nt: TGTGCCAGCAGCGCCCAGGTCATGAACACTGAAGCTTTCTTT
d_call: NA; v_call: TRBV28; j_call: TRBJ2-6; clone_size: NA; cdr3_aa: CASRGRDATSGANVLTF; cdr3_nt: TGTGCCAGCAGGGGGCGGGACGCAACCTCTGGGGCCAACGTCCTGACTTTC
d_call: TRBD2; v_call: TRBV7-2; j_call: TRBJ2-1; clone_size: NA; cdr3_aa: CASSPPAGGYNEQFF; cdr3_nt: TGTGCCAGCAGCCCACCAGCGGGAGGGTACAATGAGCAGTTCTTC
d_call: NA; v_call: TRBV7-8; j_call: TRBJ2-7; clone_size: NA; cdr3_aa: CASSHFVSSYEQYF; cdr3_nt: TGTGCCAGCAGCCACTTTGTTAGCTCCTACGAGCAGTACTTC
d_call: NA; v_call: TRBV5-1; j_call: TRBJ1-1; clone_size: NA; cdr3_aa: CASSTQGGGLGDTEAFF; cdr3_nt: TGCGCCAGCAGCACCCAAGGGGGGGGCTTAGGAGACACTGAAGCTTTCTTT
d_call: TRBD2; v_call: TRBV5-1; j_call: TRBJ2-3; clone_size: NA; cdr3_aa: CASRKGLAGDTQYF; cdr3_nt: TGCGCCAGCAGGAAAGGACTAGCGGGAGATACGCAGTATTTT
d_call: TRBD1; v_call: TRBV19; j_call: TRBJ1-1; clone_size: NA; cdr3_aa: CASDTGTGRWSTEAFF; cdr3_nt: TGTGCCAGTGATACCGGGACAGGGAGGTGGAGCACTGAAGCTTTCTTT
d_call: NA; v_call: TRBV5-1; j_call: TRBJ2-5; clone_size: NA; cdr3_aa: CASRELAAETQYF; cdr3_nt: TGCGCCAGCAGGGAATTAGCGGCAGAGACCCAGTACTTC
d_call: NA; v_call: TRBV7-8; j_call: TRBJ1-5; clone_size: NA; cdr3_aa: CASSSDSSNQPQHF; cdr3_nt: TGTGCCAGCAGCTCGGACAGCAGCAATCAGCCCCAGCATTTT
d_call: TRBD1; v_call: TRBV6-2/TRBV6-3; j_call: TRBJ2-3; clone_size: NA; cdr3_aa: CASSRDRGTDTQYF; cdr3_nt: TGTGCCAGCAGTCGGGACAGGGGGACAGATACGCAGTATTTT
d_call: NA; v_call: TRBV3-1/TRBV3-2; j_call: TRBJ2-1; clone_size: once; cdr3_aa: CASSQDKRSSYNEQFF; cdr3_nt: TGTGCCAGCAGCCAAGATAAAAGGAGCTCCTACAATGAGCAGTTCTTC
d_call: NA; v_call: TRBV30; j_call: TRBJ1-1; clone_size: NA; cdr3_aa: CAWSLGSQNTEAFF; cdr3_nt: TGTGCCTGGAGTCTTGGGTCCCAGAACACTGAAGCTTTCTTT
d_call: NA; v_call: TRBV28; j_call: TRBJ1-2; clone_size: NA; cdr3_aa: CASSLRGYGYTF; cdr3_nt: TGTGCCAGCAGTTTAAGGGGCTATGGCTACACCTTC
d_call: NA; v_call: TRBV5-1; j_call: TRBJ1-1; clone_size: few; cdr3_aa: CASSRQANTEAFF; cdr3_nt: TGCGCCAGCAGCAGGCAGGCTAACACTGAAGCTTTCTTT
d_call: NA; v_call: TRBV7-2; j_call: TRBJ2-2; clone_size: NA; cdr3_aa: CASSLGPEQYTGELFF; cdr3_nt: TGTGCCAGCAGCTTAGGACCGGAGCAGTACACCGGGGAGCTGTTTTTT
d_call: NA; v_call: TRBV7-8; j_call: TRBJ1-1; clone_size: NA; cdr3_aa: CASSLERTEAFF; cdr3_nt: TGTGCCAGCAGCTTAGAGCGAACTGAAGCTTTCTTT
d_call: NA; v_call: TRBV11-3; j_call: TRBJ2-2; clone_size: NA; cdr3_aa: CASSPWTETNTGELFF; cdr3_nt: TGTGCCAGCAGCCCGTGGACGGAGACGAACACCGGGGAGCTGTTTTTT
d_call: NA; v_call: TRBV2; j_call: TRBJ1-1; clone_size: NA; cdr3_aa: CASSLQARGTEAFF; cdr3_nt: TGTGCCAGCAGCCTACAGGCCCGAGGGACTGAAGCTTTCTTT
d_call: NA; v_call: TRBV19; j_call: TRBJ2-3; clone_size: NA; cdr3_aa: CASSIQGTDTQYF; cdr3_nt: TGTGCCAGTAGTATTCAGGGAACAGATACGCAGTATTTT
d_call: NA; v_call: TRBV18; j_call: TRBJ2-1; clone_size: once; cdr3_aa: CASSPLQGIRYNEQFF; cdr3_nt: TGTGCCAGCTCACCCCTCCAAGGGATTAGGTACAATGAGCAGTTCTTC
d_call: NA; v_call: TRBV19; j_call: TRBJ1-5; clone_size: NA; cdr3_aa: CASSIDRSDQPQHF; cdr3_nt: TGTGCCAGTAGTATAGACAGGTCTGATCAGCCCCAGCATTTT
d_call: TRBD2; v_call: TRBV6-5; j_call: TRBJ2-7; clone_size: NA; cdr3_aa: CASKPSGGYEQYF; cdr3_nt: TGTGCCAGCAAACCTAGCGGGGGGTACGAGCAGTACTTC
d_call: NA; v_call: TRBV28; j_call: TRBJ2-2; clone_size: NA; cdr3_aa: CASRSGELFF; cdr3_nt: TGTGCCAGCCGATCCGGGGAGCTGTTTTTT
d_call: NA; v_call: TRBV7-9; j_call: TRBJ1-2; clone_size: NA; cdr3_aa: CASSSSGGLGGYTF; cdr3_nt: TGTGCCAGCAGCTCCTCCGGGGGCCTGGGTGGCTACACCTTC
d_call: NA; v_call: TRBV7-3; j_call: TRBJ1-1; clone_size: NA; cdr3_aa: CASSAARGNEAFF; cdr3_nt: TGTGCCAGCAGCGCAGCCAGGGGAAATGAAGCTTTCTTT
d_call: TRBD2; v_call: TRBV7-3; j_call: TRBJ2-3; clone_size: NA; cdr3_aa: CASSSGLALSSGTQYF; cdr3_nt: TGTGCCAGCAGCTCCGGACTAGCGCTGTCCTCTGGGACGCAGTATTTT
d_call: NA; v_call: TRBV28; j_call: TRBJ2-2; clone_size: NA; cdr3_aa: CASGFAPWGAGELFF; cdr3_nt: TGTGCCAGCGGATTTGCTCCCTGGGGAGCTGGGGAGCTGTTTTTT
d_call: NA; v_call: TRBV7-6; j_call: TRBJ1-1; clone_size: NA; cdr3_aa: CASSLGTDTEAFF; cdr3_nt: TGTGCCAGCAGCTTAGGGACAGACACTGAAGCTTTCTTT
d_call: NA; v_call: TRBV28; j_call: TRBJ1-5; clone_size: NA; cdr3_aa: CASRIQGNQPQHF; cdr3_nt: TGTGCCAGCAGAATACAGGGAAATCAGCCCCAGCATTTT
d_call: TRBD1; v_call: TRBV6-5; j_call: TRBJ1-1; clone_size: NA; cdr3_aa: CASSPRQGVTEAFF; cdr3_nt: TGTGCCAGCAGTCCACGACAGGGGGTGACTGAAGCTTTCTTT
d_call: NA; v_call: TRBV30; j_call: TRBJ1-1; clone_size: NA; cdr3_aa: CAWSLAGGVAEAFF; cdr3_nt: TGTGCCTGGAGCTTAGCGGGGGGGGTCGCTGAAGCTTTCTTT
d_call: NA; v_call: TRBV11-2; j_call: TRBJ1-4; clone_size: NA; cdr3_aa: CASSLVVTNEKLFF; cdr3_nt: TGTGCCAGCAGCTTGGTGGTCACTAATGAAAAACTGTTTTTT
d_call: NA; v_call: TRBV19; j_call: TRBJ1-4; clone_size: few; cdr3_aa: CASSIEGRANEKLFF; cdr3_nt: TGTGCCAGTAGTATAGAAGGCAGGGCTAATGAAAAACTGTTTTTT
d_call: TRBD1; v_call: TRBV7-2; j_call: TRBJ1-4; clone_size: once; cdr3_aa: CASSTQGARGKLFF; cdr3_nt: TGTGCCAGCAGCACACAGGGGGCTCGGGGAAAACTGTTTTTT
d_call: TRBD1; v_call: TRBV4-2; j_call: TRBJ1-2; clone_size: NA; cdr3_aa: CASSQDWTGSDYGYTF; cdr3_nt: TGTGCCAGCAGCCAAGACTGGACAGGGTCAGACTATGGCTACACCTTC
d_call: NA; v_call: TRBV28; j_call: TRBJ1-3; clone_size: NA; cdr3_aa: CASMGPAQGNTIYF; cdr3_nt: TGTGCCAGCATGGGCCCGGCACAAGGAAACACCATATATTTT
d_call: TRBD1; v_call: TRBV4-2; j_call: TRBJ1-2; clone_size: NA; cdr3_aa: CASSPTDREGTGTF; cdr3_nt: TGTGCCAGCAGCCCAACGGACAGGGAGGGTACGGGTACCTTC
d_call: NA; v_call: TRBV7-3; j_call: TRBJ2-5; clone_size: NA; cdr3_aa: CASSLGPSGGKETQYF; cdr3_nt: TGTGCCAGCAGCTTAGGCCCCAGCGGAGGGAAAGAGACCCAGTACTTC
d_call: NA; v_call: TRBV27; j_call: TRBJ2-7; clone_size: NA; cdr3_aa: CASSSGSRSYEQYF; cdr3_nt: TGTGCCAGCAGTTCAGGATCCCGATCCTACGAGCAGTACTTC
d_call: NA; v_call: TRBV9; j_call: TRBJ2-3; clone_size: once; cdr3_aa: CASGTDTQYF; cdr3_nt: TGTGCCAGCGGGACAGATACGCAGTATTTT
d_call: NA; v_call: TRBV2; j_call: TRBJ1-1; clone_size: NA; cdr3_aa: CASITLPGRMNTEAFF; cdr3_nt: TGTGCCAGCATCACCCTTCCCGGACGTATGAACACTGAAGCTTTCTTT
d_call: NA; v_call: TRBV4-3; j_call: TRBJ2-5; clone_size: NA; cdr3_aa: CASSQMTQKETQYF; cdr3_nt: TGCGCCAGCAGCCAAATGACTCAGAAAGAGACCCAGTACTTC
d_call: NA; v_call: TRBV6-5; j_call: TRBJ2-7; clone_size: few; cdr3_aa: CASSFSTEQYF; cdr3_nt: TGTGCCAGCAGTTTTTCGACCGAGCAGTACTTC
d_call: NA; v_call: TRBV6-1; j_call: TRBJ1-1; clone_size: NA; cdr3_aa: CASSEVGATEAFF; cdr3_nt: TGTGCCAGCAGTGAAGTCGGGGCTACTGAAGCTTTCTTT
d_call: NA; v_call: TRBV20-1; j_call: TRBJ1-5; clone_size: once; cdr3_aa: CSASVGTVNQPQHF; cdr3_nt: TGCAGTGCTAGTGTGGGGACGGTCAATCAGCCCCAGCATTTT
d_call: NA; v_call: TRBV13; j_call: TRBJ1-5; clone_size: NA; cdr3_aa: CASSFRVRNQPQHF; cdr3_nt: TGTGCCAGCAGCTTCAGGGTAAGAAATCAGCCCCAGCATTTT
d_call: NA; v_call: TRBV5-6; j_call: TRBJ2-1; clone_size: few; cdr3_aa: CASSLGGDNEQFF; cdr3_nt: TGTGCCAGCAGCTTGGGAGGAGACAATGAGCAGTTCTTC
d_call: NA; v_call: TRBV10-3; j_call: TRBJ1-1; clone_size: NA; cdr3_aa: CATMIGFDTEAFF; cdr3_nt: TGTGCCACCATGATAGGTTTTGACACTGAAGCTTTCTTT
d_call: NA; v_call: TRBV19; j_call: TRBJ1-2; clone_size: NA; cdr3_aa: CASNERGYYGYTF; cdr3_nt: TGTGCCAGTAACGAACGGGGCTACTATGGCTACACCTTC
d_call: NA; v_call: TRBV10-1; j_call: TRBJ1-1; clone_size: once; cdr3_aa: CASRPSGATEAFF; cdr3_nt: TGCGCCAGCAGACCCTCAGGGGCGACTGAAGCTTTCTTT
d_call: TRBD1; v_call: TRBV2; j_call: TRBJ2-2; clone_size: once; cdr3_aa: CATGQGANTGELFF; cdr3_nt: TGTGCCACTGGACAGGGTGCGAACACCGGGGAGCTGTTTTTT
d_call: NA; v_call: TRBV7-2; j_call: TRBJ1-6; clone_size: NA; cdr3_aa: CATGGGSYNSPLHF; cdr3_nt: TGTGCCACCGGGGGGGGGTCCTATAATTCACCCCTCCACTTT
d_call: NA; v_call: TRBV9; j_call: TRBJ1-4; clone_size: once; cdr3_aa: CASSPPGQTEGEKLFF; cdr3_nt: TGTGCCAGCAGCCCCCCCGGGCAGACCGAAGGTGAAAAACTGTTTTTT